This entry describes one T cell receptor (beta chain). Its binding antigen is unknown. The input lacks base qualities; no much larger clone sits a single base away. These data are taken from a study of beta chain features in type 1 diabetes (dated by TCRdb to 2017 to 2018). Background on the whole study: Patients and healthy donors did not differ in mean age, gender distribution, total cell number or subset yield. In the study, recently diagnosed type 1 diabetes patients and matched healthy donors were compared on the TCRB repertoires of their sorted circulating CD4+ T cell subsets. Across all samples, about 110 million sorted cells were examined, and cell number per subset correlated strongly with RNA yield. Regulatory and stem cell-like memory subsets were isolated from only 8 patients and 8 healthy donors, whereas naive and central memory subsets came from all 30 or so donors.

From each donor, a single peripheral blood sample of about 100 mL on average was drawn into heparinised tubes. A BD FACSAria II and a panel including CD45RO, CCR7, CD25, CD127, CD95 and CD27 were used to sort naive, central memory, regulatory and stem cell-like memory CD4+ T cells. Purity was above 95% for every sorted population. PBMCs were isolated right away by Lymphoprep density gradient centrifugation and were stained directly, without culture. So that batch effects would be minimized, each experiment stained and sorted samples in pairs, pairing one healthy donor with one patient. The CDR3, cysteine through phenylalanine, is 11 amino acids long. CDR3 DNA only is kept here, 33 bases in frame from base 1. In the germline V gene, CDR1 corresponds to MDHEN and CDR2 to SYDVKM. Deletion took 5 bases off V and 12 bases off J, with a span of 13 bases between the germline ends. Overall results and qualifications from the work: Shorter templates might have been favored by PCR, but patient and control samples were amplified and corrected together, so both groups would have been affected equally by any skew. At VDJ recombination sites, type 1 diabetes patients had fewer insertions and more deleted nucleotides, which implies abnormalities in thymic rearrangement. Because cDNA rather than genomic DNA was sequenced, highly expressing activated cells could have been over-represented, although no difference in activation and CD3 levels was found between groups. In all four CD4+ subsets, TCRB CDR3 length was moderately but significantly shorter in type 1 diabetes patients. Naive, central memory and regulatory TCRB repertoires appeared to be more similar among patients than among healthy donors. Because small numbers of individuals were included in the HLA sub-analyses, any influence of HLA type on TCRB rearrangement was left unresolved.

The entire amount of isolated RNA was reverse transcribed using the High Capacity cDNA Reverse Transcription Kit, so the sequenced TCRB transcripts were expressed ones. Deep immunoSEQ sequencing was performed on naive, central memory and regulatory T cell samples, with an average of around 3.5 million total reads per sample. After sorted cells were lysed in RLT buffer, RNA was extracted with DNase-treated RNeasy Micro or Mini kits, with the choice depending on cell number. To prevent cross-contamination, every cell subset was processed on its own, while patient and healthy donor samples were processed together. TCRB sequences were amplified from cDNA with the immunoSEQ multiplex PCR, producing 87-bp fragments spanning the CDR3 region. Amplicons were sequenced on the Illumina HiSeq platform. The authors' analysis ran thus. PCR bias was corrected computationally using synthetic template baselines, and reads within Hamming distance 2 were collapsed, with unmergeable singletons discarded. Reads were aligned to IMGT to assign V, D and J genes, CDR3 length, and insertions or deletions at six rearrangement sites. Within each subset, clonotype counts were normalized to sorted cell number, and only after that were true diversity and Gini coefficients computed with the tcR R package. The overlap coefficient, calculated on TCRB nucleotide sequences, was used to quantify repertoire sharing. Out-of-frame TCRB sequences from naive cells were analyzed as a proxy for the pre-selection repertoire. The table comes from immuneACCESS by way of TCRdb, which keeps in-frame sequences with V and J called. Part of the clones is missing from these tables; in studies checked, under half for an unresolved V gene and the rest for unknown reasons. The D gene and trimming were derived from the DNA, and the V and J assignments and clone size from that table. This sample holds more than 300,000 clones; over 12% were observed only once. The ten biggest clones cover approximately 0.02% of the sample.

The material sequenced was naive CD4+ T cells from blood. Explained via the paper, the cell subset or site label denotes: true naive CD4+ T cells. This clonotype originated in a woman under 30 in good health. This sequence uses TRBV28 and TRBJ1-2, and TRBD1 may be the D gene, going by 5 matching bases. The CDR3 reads CASSGAGLHTF. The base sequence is TGTGCCAGCAGTGGGGCAGGTTTGCACACCTTC.